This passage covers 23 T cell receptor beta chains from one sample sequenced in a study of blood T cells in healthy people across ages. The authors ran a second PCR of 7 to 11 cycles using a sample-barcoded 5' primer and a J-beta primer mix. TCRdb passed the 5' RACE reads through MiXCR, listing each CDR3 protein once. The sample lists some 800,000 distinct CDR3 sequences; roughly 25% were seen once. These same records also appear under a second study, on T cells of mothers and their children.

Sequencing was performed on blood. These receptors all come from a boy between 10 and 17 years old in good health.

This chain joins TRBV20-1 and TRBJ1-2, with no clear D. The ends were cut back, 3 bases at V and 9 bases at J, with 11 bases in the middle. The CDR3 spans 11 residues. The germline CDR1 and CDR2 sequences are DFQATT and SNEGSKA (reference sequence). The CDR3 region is CSASNEISYTF. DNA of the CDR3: TGCAGTGCTAGTAATGAAATCAGCTACACCTTC.

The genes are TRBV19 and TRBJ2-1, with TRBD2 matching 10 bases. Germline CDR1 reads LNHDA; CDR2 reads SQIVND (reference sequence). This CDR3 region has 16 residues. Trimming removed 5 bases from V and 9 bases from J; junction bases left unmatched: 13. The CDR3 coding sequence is TGTGCCAGTAGTGTGGGGACTAGCGCATGGGCTGGTGAGCAGTTCTTC. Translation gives CASSVGTSAWAGEQFF. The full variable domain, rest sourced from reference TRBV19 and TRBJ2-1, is DGGITQSPKYLFRKEGQNVTLSCEQNLNHDAMYWYRQDPGQGLRLIYYSQIVNDFQKGDIAEGYSVSREKKESFPLTVTSAQKNPTAFYLCASSVGTSAWAGEQFFGPGTRLTVL.

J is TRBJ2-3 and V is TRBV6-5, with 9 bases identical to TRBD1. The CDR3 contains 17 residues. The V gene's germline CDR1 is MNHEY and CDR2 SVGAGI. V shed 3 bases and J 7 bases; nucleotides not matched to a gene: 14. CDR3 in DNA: TGTGCCAGCAGTTATTCCGGACAGGGGATTGCGAAAAATACGCAGTATTTT. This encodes CASSYSGQGIAKNTQYF.

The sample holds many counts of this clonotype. The CDR3 is CASSLVASTDTQYF. The CDR3 bases are TGTGCCAGCAGCTTGGTTGCGAGCACAGATACGCAGTATTTT. This chain uses TRBV5-6 with TRBJ2-3; no definite D call. Germline CDR1 and CDR2: SGHDT and YYEEEE. Trimming cost V 0 bases and J 0 bases, with 5 bases left between them. This CDR3 has 14 residues. Using reference TRBV5-6 and TRBJ2-3 for the parts outside the CDR3, the full variable domain is DAGVTQSPTHLIKTRGQQVTLRCSPKSGHDTVSWYQQALGQGPQFIFQYYEEEERQRGNFPDRFSGHQFPNYSSELNVNALLLGDSALYLCASSLVASTDTQYFGPGTRLTVL.

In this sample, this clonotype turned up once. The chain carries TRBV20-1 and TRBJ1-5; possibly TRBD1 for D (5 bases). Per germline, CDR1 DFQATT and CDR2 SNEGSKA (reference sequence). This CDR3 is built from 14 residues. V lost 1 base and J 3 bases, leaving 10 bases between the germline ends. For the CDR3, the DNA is TGCAGTGCTAGAGTCGGGGGGGACAATCAGCCCCAGCATTTT. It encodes CSARVGGDNQPQHF.

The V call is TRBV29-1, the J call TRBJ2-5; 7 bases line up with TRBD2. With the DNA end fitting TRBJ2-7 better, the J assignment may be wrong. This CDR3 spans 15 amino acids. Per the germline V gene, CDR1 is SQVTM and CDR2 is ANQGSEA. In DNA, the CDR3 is TGCAGCGTTGAATACGCTAGCGGTGATCTCGACGAGCAGTACTTC. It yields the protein CSVEYASGDLDEQYF.

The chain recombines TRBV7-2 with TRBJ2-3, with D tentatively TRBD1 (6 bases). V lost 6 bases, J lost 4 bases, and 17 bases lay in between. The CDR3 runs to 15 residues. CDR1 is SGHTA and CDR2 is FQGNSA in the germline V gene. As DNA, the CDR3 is TGTGCCAGCAGGCGACAGGTCACGGGCGCAGATACGCAGTATTTT. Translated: CASRRQVTGADTQYF.

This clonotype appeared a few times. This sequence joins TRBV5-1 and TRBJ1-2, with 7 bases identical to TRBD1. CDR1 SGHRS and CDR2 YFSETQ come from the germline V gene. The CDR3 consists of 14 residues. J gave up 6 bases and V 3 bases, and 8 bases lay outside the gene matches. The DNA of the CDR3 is TGCGCCAGCAGCTGGACCGACAGGGCTCATGGCTACACCTTC. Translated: CASSWTDRAHGYTF.

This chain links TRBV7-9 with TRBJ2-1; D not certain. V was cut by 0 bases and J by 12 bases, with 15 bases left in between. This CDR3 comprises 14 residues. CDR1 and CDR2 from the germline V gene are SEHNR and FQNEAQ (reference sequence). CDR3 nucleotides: TGTGCCAGCAGCTTAGCTTCCGACAATGATGGGCAGTTCTTC. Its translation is CASSLASDNDGQFF.

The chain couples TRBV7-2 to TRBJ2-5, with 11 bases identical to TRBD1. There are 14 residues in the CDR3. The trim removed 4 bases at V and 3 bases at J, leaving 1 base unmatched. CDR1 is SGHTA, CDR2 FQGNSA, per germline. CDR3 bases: TGTGCCAGCAGCTGGACAGGGGGCGAAGAGACCCAGTACTTC. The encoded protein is CASSWTGGEETQYF.

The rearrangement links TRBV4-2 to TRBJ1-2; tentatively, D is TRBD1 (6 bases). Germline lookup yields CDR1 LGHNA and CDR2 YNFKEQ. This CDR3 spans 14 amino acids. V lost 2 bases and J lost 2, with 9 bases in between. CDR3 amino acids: CASSQRTENYGYTF. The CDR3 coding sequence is TGTGCCAGCAGCCAAAGGACAGAGAACTATGGCTACACCTTC.

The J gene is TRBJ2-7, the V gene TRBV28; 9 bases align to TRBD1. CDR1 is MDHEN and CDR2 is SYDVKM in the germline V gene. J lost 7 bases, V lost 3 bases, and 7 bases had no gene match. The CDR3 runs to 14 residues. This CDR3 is CASSFRDRVKEQYF. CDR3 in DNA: TGTGCCAGCAGTTTCCGGGACAGGGTCAAGGAGCAGTACTTC.

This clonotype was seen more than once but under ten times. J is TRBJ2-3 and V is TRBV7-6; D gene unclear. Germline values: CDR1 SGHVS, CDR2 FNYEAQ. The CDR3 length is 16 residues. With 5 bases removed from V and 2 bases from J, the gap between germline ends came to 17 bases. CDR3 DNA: TGTGCCAGCAGCCCCACCCTTGATAGTACCACAGATACGCAGTATTTT. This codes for CASSPTLDSTTDTQYF.

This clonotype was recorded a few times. The CDR3 protein is CASSLAHRMNTEAFF. The CDR3, as DNA: TGTGCCAGCAGCTTAGCGCACAGGATGAACACTGAAGCTTTCTTT. This sequence joins TRBV7-6 and TRBJ1-1; D perhaps matches TRBD1 (5 bases). Germline CDR1 is SGHVS and CDR2 is FNYEAQ. The CDR3 is 15 amino acids. V was cut by 0 bases and J by 0 bases, with 8 bases left in between.

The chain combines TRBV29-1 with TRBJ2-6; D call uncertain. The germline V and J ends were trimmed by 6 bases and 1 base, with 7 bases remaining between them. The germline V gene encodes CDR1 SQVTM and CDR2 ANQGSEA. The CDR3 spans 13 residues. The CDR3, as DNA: TGCAGCGTCAAGGGTTCTGGGGCCAACGTCCTGACTTTC. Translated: CSVKGSGANVLTF.

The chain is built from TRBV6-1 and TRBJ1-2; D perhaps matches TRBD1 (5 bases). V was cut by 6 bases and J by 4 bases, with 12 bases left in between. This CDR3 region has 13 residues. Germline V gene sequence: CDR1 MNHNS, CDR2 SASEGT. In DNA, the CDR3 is TGTGCCAGCAGAAGGGACGGGACCTATGGCTACACCTTC. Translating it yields CASRRDGTYGYTF.

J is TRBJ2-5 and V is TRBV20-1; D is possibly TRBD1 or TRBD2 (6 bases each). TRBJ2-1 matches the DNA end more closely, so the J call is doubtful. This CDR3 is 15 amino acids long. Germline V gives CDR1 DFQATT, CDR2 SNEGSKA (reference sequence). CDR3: CSARDCRGALDEQFF. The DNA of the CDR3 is TGCAGTGCTAGAGATTGTAGGGGGGCCCTGGATGAGCAGTTCTTC.

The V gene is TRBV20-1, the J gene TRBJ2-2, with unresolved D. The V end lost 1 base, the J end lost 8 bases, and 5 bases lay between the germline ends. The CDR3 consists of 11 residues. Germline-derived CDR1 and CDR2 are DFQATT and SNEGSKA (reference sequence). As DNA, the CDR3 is TGCAGTGCTAGAGGGTCGGGGGAGCTGTTTTTT. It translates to CSARGSGELFF.

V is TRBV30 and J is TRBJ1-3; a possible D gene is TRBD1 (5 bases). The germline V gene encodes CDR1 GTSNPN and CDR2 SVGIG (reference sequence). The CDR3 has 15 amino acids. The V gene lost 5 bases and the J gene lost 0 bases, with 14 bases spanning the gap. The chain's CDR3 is CAWDRTGFSGNTIYF. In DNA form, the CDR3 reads TGTGCCTGGGACAGAACAGGCTTCTCTGGAAACACCATATATTTT. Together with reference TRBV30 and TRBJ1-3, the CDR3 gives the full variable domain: SQTIHQWPATLVQPVGSPLSLECTVEGTSNPNLYWYRQAAGRGLQLLFYSVGIGQISSEVPQNLSASRPQDRQFILSSKKLLLSDSGFYLCAWDRTGFSGNTIYFGEGSWLTVV.

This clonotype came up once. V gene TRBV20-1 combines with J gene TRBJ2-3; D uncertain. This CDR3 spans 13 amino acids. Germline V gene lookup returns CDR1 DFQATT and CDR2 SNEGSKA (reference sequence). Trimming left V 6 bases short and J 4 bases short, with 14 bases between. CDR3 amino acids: CSAHGWAPDTQYF. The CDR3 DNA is TGCAGTGCCCACGGGTGGGCTCCAGATACGCAGTATTTT.

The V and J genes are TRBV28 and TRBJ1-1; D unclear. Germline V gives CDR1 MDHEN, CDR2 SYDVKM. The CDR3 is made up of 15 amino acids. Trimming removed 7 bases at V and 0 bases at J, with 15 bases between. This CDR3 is CASTPRHGLNTEAFF. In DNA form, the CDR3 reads TGTGCCAGCACCCCCCGGCACGGCCTGAACACTGAAGCTTTCTTT. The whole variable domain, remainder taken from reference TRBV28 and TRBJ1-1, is DVKVTQSSRYLVKRTGEKVFLECVQDMDHENMFWYRQDPGLGLRLIYFSYDVKMKEKGDIPEGYSVSREKKERFSLILESASTNQTSMYLCASTPRHGLNTEAFFGQGTRLTVV.

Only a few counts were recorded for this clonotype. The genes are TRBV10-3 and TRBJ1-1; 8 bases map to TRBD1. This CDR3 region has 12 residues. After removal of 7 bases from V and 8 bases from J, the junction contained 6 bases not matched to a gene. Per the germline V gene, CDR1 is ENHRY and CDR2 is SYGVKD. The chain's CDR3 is CAITRGQGEAFF. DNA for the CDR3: TGTGCCATCACCCGAGGACAGGGCGAAGCTTTCTTT.

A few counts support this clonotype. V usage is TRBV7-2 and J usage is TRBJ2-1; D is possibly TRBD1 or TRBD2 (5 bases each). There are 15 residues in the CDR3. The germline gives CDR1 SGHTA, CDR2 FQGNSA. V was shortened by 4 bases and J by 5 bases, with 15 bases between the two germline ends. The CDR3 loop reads CASSSPIGAHNEQFF. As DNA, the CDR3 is TGTGCCAGCAGCTCTCCTATCGGGGCCCACAATGAGCAGTTCTTC.